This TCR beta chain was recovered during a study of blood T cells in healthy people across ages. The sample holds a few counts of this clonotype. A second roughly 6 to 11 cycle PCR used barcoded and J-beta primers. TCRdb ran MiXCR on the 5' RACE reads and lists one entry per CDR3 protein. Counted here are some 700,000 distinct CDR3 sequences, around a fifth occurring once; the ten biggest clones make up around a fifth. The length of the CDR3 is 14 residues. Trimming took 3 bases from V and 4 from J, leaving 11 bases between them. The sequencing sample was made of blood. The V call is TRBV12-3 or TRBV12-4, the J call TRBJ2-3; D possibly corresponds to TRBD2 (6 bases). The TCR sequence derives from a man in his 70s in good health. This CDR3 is CASSLSGEADTQYF. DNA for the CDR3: TGTGCCAGCAGTTTGTCGGGGGAGGCAGATACGCAGTATTTT.